Below, 19 T cell receptor beta chains from the same sample are listed, as sequenced in a study of blood T cell repertoires in COVID-19. Using immunoSEQ multiplex PCR, the repertoire was profiled, and TCRdb retains in-frame clones only, with some absent. The data show some 130,000 clones, 75% to 90% seen once. Specimen: PBMCs or T cells enriched from blood (not recorded which). The receptors were gathered from a man aged 50-59 years who had recovered from COVID-19.

V usage is TRBV5-1 and J usage is TRBJ1-1; unclear D gene. V lost 0 bases to trimming and J lost 4 bases, with 13 bases between them. CDR1 is SGHRS, CDR2 YFSETQ, per germline. CDR3 length: 15 amino acids. The CDR3, as DNA: TGCGCCAGCAGCTTGGACGGCAGGCGTGCCACTGAAGCTTTCTTT. This translates into CASSLDGRRATEAFF.

The chain combines TRBV3-1 (or the pseudogene TRBV3-2) with TRBJ2-2; tentatively, D is TRBD1 (5 bases). This CDR3 spans 15 amino acids. Between the trimmed V and J ends, which lost 1 base and 4 bases, there was a span of 10 bases. CDR1 and CDR2 from the germline V gene are LGHDT and YNNKEL (reference sequence). For the CDR3, the DNA is TGTGCCAGCAGCCAAGGTCAGGGTTTCACCGGGGAGCTGTTTTTT. It is translated as CASSQGQGFTGELFF.

The V and J genes are TRBV5-1 and TRBJ2-7; TRBD1 matches at 7 bases. V lost 0 bases to trimming and J lost 6 bases; unmatched junction nucleotides: 6. Germline CDR1 reads SGHRS; CDR2 reads YFSETQ. The CDR3 has 14 amino acids. DNA of the CDR3: TGCGCCAGCAGCTTGGGACAGGGATCGAGCGAGCAGTACTTC. It specifies CASSLGQGSSEQYF.

The rearrangement uses TRBV6-5 and TRBJ1-5; TRBD1 matches at 8 bases. J gave up 12 bases and V 6 bases, and 13 bases lay outside the gene matches. In germline, CDR1 is MNHEY, CDR2 SVGAGI. This CDR3 is built from 14 residues. CDR3 in DNA: TGTGCCAGCAGACCGGGACAGGCATTTACGCGCCAGCATTTT. Translated, it gives CASRPGQAFTRQHF.

The rearrangement links TRBV5-1 to TRBJ1-2; a weak D match, TRBD1 (6 bases). The CDR3 extends over 17 amino acids. V gave up 0 bases and J gave up 0 bases, with 15 bases separating them. Germline CDR1 is SGHRS and CDR2 is YFSETQ. CDR3 nucleotides: TGCGCCAGCAGCTTGGCCCTCGGGGGGCCCTCTAACTATGGCTACACCTTC. Protein product: CASSLALGGPSNYGYTF.

This rearrangement joins TRBV4-3 to TRBJ1-2; TRBD1 matches at 7 bases. The CDR3 length is 15 residues. Trimming cost V 4 bases and J 2 bases; bases outside gene matches: 7. The germline gives CDR1 LGHNA, CDR2 YSLEER. CDR3 in amino acids: CASSLQTGMNYGYTF. The CDR3 coding sequence is TGCGCCAGCAGCCTTCAGACAGGGATGAACTATGGCTACACCTTC.

J is TRBJ1-2 and V is TRBV10-2; maybe TRBD1 (6 bases). The CDR3 contains 12 residues. The V gene's germline CDR1 is WSHSY and CDR2 SAAADI. The germline V and J ends were trimmed by 4 bases and 5 bases, with 8 bases remaining between them. CDR3 nucleotide sequence: TGCGCCAGCAGTGGACAGGTGTATGGCTACACCTTC. As protein: CASSGQVYGYTF.

The V call is TRBV6-1, the J call TRBJ1-1, with 12 bases identical to TRBD1. This CDR3 has 14 residues. V was pared by 6 bases and J by 4 bases, with 3 bases of the junction left unmatched. CDR1 MNHNS and CDR2 SASEGT come from the germline V gene. CDR3 sequence reads: CASRGQGAGTEAFF. CDR3 in DNA: TGTGCCAGCAGGGGACAGGGGGCAGGCACTGAAGCTTTCTTT.

J is TRBJ2-1 and V is TRBV5-4; 10 nucleotides match TRBD2. Germline CDR1 SGHNT, CDR2 YYREEE (reference sequence). The CDR3 is 15 amino acids. The V and J ends lost 4 bases and 5 bases, in that order; junction bases with no gene match: 6. Here the CDR3 reads CASSIRTSGNNEQFF. For the CDR3, the DNA is TGTGCCAGCAGCATAAGGACTAGCGGTAACAATGAGCAGTTCTTC.

The rearrangement uses TRBV21-1 and TRBJ2-4; TRBD2, the D gene given by the table, was not confirmed from the DNA. TRBV21-1 is a listed pseudogene. The CDR3 is made up of 14 amino acids. CDR3 coding DNA: TGTGCCAGCAGCAAAGGTTCAAACCGGGACATTCAGTACTTC. Amino acids: CASSKGSNRDIQYF.

The rearrangement links TRBV28 to TRBJ2-1, with 7 nucleotides matching TRBD2. V gave up 4 bases and J gave up 0 bases; unmatched junction bases: 12. The CDR3 loop spans 18 amino acids. Per the germline V gene, CDR1 is MDHEN and CDR2 is SYDVKM. CDR3 DNA: TGTGCCAGCAGTTCCCTTCTAGCGGCTACGAGCTCCTACAATGAGCAGTTCTTC. Protein product: CASSSLLAATSSYNEQFF.

The chain has TRBV19 and TRBJ2-7; D is unclear. Looked up from germline, CDR1 is LNHDA and CDR2 is SQIVND (reference sequence). The CDR3 consists of 14 residues. V was clipped by 3 bases and J by 0 bases, with 9 bases between them. CDR3 coding DNA: TGTGCCAGTAGTATGGCGAGGAGCTCCTACGAGCAGTACTTC. Protein: CASSMARSSYEQYF.

V gene TRBV18 combines with J gene TRBJ1-5; D is ambiguous. The CDR3 is made up of 13 amino acids. The ends were cut back, 4 bases at V and 7 bases at J, with 11 bases in the middle. Per the germline V gene, CDR1 is KGHSH and CDR2 is LQKENI. CDR3 DNA sequence: TGTGCCAGCTCACAGGGAGTAGGGCAGCCCCAGCATTTT. Its translation: CASSQGVGQPQHF.

The J gene is TRBJ2-5, the V gene TRBV6-6; possible D gene TRBD2, 5 bases. The CDR3 length is 15 residues. CDR1 MNHNY and CDR2 SVGAGI come from the germline V gene (reference sequence). V gave up 2 bases and J gave up 4 bases, with 14 bases separating them. Here the CDR3 DNA reads TGTGCCAGCAGTTACCTGCGGCGGGTTGGAGAGACCCAGTACTTC. Translating gives CASSYLRRVGETQYF.

This clone is a singleton in its sample. The gene calls are TRBV7-9 and TRBJ2-5; D perhaps matches TRBD1 (5 bases). The CDR3 is 14 residues long. The V end was cut by 5 bases, the J end by 4 bases, with 14 bases between. CDR1 is SEHNR, CDR2 FQNEAQ, per germline (reference sequence). CDR3 loop: CASSPAQGRETQYF. The CDR3 region has the DNA TGTGCCAGCAGCCCAGCCCAGGGCCGAGAGACCCAGTACTTC. Drawing the rest from reference TRBV7-9 and TRBJ2-5, the complete variable domain is DTGVSQNPRHKITKRGQNVTFRCDPISEHNRLYWYRQTLGQGPEFLTYFQNEAQLEKSRLLSDRFSAERPKGSFSTLEIQRTEQGDSAMYLCASSPAQGRETQYFGPGTRLLVL.

The chain has TRBV19 and TRBJ1-3, with D tentatively TRBD1 (6 bases). The CDR3 loop spans 20 amino acids. Deletions cut 2 bases from V and 0 bases from J, with 23 bases between. The V gene's germline CDR1 is LNHDA and CDR2 SQIVND (reference sequence). The CDR3 here is CASSISGLPRDRSSGNTIYF. The CDR3 bases are TGTGCCAGTAGTATATCTGGGCTTCCCAGAGACAGGTCCTCTGGAAACACCATATATTTT.

This chain links TRBV6-2 or TRBV6-3 with TRBJ2-5; 9 nucleotides match TRBD1. The ends lost 5 bases at V and 6 bases at J; junction bases unmatched: 4. This CDR3 has 13 amino acids. Per germline, CDR1 MNHEY and CDR2 SVGEGT. The CDR3 loop reads CASSTGTGKTQYF. CDR3 sequence (DNA): TGTGCCAGCAGTACTGGGACAGGGAAGACCCAGTACTTC.

The chain recombines TRBV6-5 with TRBJ1-2, with TRBD1 identical over 8 bases. The CDR3 is 13 residues long. V was pared by 6 bases and J by 8 bases, with 8 bases of the junction left unmatched. The germline CDR1 and CDR2 sequences are MNHEY and SVGAGI. The CDR3 loop is CASRNDRGYGYTF. For the CDR3, the DNA is TGTGCCAGCAGGAATGACAGGGGATACGGCTACACCTTC.

The chain recombines TRBV5-6 with TRBJ2-7, with 15 bases that match TRBD2. This CDR3 comprises 15 residues. V was clipped by 3 bases and J by 6 bases; unmatched bases: 4. The germline V gene encodes CDR1 SGHDT and CDR2 YYEEEE. The CDR3 loop reads CASSSRTSGGAEQYV. In DNA, the CDR3 is TGTGCCAGCAGCTCTCGGACTAGCGGGGGGGCCGAGCAGTACGTC.